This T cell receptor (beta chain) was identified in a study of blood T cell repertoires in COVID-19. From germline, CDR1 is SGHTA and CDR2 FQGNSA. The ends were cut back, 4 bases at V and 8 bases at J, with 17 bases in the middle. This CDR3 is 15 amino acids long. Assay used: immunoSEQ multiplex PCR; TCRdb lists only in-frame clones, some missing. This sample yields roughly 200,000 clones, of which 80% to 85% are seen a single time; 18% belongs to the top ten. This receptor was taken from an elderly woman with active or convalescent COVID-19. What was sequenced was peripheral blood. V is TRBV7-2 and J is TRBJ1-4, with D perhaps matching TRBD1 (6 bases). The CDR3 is CASSYRTPGGEKLFF. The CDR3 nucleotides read TGTGCCAGCAGCTACAGGACCCCTGGGGGCGAAAAACTGTTTTTT. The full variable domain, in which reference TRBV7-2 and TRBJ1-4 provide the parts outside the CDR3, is GAGVSQSPSNKVTEKGKDVELRCDPISGHTALYWYRQSLGQGLEFLIYFQGNSAPDKSGLPSDRFSAERTGGSVSTLTIQRTQQEDSAVYLCASSYRTPGGEKLFFGSGTQLSVL.